The clone carrying this T cell receptor (beta chain) showed up just a few times. The sample belongs to a study of T cell repertoires in cytomegalovirus infection. Study details: Shared public TCR beta signatures pointed to both CMV infection and a matching HLA type.

TCRdb processed the reads anew with MiXCR; each CDR3 protein has one entry. The sample includes about 530,000 distinct CDR3 sequences, around 27% seen only once; the top ten take less than 15%. Trimming removed 4 bases at V and 3 bases at J, with 16 bases between. Germline CDR1 SGHTA, CDR2 FQGNSA. This CDR3 region has 15 residues. The TCR comes from a human donor in good health (CMV status not recorded). Some clones in this sample may be carry-over from other donors' samples. Sequencing input: PBMCs. The chain has TRBV7-2 and TRBJ2-7; TRBD1 is a possible D gene (5 bases). The CDR3 nucleotides read TGTGCCAGCAGCTCTCCCCGGCAGGGTTTCTACGAGCAGTACTTC. Its protein is CASSSPRQGFYEQYF. The whole variable domain, remainder taken from reference TRBV7-2 and TRBJ2-7, is GAGVSQSPSNKVTEKGKDVELRCDPISGHTALYWYRQSLGQGLEFLIYFQGNSAPDKSGLPSDRFSAERTGGSVSTLTIQRTQQEDSAVYLCASSSPRQGFYEQYFGPGTRLTVT.